This TCR beta chain was recovered during a study of neurological immune-mediated disorders. Synthesis of cDNA used 5'RACE (with 10-nucleotide random UMIs). From the 5' RACE reads, TCRdb called clonotypes with MiXCR, one entry per CDR3 protein. The top ten clones hold under 4% of a sample with roughly 60,000 distinct CDR3 sequences, 2% to 2.5% of them seen once. Findings and caveats of the study: HTLV-1-associated myelopathy had the most TCR clonal expansion, and multiple sclerosis had the least, less than healthy controls. The phylogenetic placement of 18 of 34 multiple sclerosis patients' repertoires in one related-CDR3 cluster constitutes a possible signature. Among expanded clones, no CDR3 amino acid sequences were shared across subjects, a pattern suggesting private repertoires in all groups.

Per germline, CDR1 LGHNA and CDR2 YSLEER. V was clipped by 2 bases and J by 3 bases; unmatched bases: 1. CDR3 length: 14 residues. This clonotype came up many times. The target antigen is unknown. This TCR derives from a man aged 50-59 years with multiple sclerosis. Sequencing was carried out using PBMCs. V and J are TRBV4-3 and TRBJ2-3; TRBD1 agrees at 8 bases. The CDR3 DNA sequence: TGCGCCAGCAGCCAACAGGGGGCAACAGATACGCAGTATTTT. It is translated as CASSQQGATDTQYF.